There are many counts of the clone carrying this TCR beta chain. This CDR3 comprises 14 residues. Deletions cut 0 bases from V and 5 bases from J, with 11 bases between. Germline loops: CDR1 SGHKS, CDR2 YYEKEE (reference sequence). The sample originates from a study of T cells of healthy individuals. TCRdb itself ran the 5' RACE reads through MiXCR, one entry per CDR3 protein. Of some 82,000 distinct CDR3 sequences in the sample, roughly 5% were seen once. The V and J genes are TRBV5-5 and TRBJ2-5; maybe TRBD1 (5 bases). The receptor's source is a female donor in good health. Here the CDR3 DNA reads TGTGCCAGCAGCTTGGAGGGGCAGGGCGAGACCCAGTACTTC. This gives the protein CASSLEGQGETQYF.